These 28 T cell receptor beta chains share one sample of origin, sequenced in a study of T cells in Graves' hyperthyroidism and ophthalmopathy. The investigators amplified TCR beta CDR3 regions from RNA transcripts. HTBI primers were employed in a first-round RT-PCR of the TCR CDR3. TCRdb analysed the multiplex PCR reads with MiXCR anew, one entry per CDR3 protein. Of about 740,000 distinct CDR3 sequences listed, about 14% are singletons. The material sequenced was blood. These receptors all stem from a woman aged 18-30 years with Graves' hyperthyroidism.

This clonotype was picked up a small number of times. The chain has TRBV20-1 and TRBJ2-1, with 7 bases that match TRBD1. There are 16 residues in the CDR3. V was clipped by 3 bases and J by 9 bases; unmatched bases: 17. Germline V gives CDR1 DFQATT, CDR2 SNEGSKA (reference sequence). Here the CDR3 reads CSASSTAGGYFSEQFF. The CDR3 nucleotides are TGCAGTGCTAGTTCTACGGCAGGGGGATACTTCAGTGAGCAGTTCTTC.

This clonotype was counted a few times. The V call is TRBV19, the J call TRBJ2-1; D is ambiguous. Trimming stripped 4 bases from V and 4 bases from J, with 11 bases between. This CDR3 comprises 14 residues. Germline values: CDR1 LNHDA, CDR2 SQIVND (reference sequence). Here the CDR3 reads CASSTDIAYNEQFF. In DNA form, the CDR3 reads TGTGCCAGTAGTACAGACATAGCTTACAATGAGCAGTTCTTC.

In this sample, this clonotype turned up many times. V gene TRBV28 combines with J gene TRBJ2-7; 9 nucleotides agree with TRBD1. The J segment lost 4 bases and the V segment lost 2 bases, leaving 9 bases of the junction unmatched. CDR1 and CDR2 (germline): MDHEN, SYDVKM. This CDR3 comprises 16 residues. CDR3 nucleotides: TGTGCCAGCAGTTTAAATTTGTGGGGACAGGGATACGAGCAGTACTTC. Encoded protein: CASSLNLWGQGYEQYF. The full variable domain, completed using reference TRBV28 and TRBJ2-7, is DVKVTQSSRYLVKRTGEKVFLECVQDMDHENMFWYRQDPGLGLRLIYFSYDVKMKEKGDIPEGYSVSREKKERFSLILESASTNQTSMYLCASSLNLWGQGYEQYFGPGTRLTVT.

The chain uses TRBV20-1 and TRBJ2-7; 10 nucleotides align to TRBD2. With V trimmed by 5 bases and J by 6 bases, 7 bases remained unmatched. The CDR3 loop spans 13 amino acids. The germline CDR1 and CDR2 sequences are DFQATT and SNEGSKA (reference sequence). CDR3 nucleotide sequence: TGCAGTGCTCCGACCAGCGGGAGGGGCGAGCAGTACTTC. Encoded protein: CSAPTSGRGEQYF.

This clonotype was counted many times. This chain links TRBV27 with TRBJ1-5; D not certain. This CDR3 comprises 16 residues. V was pared by 1 base and J by 1 base, with 11 bases between. CDR1 is MNHEY and CDR2 is SMNVEV in the germline V gene (reference sequence). The CDR3 sequence is CASSLWWESSNQPQHF. CDR3 DNA sequence: TGTGCCAGCAGTTTATGGTGGGAATCGAGCAATCAGCCCCAGCATTTT.

This clonotype was observed at least ten times. The CDR3 reads CATSLMGGTIHEQFF. The CDR3 DNA is TGTGCCACCAGCCTAATGGGGGGGACTATCCATGAGCAGTTCTTC. The V and J genes are TRBV15 and TRBJ2-1; 7 bases agree with TRBD2. The CDR3 is 15 amino acids. With 5 bases clipped from V and 8 bases from J, the junction kept 12 bases outside the gene matches. The germline gives CDR1 LNHNV, CDR2 YYDKDF (reference sequence).

This clonotype was seen more than once but under ten times. The chain joins TRBV29-1 to TRBJ2-3, with 10 bases aligning to TRBD2. Looked up from germline, CDR1 is SQVTM and CDR2 is ANQGSEA. This CDR3 has 13 amino acids. Trimming removed 6 bases from V and 12 bases from J; junction bases left unmatched: 12. The chain's CDR3 is CSVGLAGANRQYF. CDR3 sequence (DNA): TGCAGCGTCGGGCTAGCGGGAGCAAATCGTCAGTATTTT.

In this sample, this clonotype turned up a few times. The genes are TRBV6-1 and TRBJ2-2, with 10 bases aligning to TRBD2. This CDR3 is built from 17 residues. Germline CDR1 is MNHNS and CDR2 is SASEGT. With 2 bases clipped from V and 1 base from J, the junction kept 4 bases outside the gene matches. CDR3 coding DNA: TGTGCCAGCAGTGAACTAGCGGGAGAGGGGAACACCGGGGAGCTGTTTTTT. This gives the protein CASSELAGEGNTGELFF.

The rearrangement joins TRBV5-1 to TRBJ2-7; 10 nucleotides agree with TRBD2. The CDR3 has 18 amino acids. The germline V gene encodes CDR1 SGHRS and CDR2 YFSETQ. Trimming cost V 4 bases and J 3 bases; bases outside gene matches: 16. The CDR3 loop reads CASSPGASASGSIYEQYF. The DNA of the CDR3 is TGCGCCAGCAGCCCCGGGGCCTCGGCTAGCGGGAGTATCTACGAGCAGTACTTC. Combining the CDR3 with reference TRBV5-1 and TRBJ2-7 gives the whole variable domain KAGVTQTPRYLIKTRGQQVTLSCSPISGHRSVSWYQQTPGQGLQFLFEYFSETQRNKGNFPGRFSGRQFSNSRSEMNVSTLELGDSALYLCASSPGASASGSIYEQYFGPGTRLTVT.

This clonotype was observed many times. The chain combines TRBV29-1 with TRBJ2-2; D unclear. Germline V lookup: CDR1 SQVTM, CDR2 ANQGSEA. V was pared by 3 bases and J by 1 base, with 6 bases between. The CDR3 extends over 13 amino acids. The CDR3 sequence: CSVDRRNTGELFF. CDR3 bases: TGCAGCGTTGATCGTAGGAACACCGGGGAGCTGTTTTTT.

The chain is built from TRBV20-1 and TRBJ2-7; TRBD1 aligns across 7 bases. The trim removed 4 bases at V and 2 bases at J, leaving 8 bases unmatched. The germline CDR1 and CDR2 sequences are DFQATT and SNEGSKA (reference sequence). CDR3 length: 14 residues. The CDR3 spells CSAMTRQGTYEQYF. Here the CDR3 DNA reads TGCAGTGCTATGACTCGACAGGGAACCTACGAGCAGTACTTC.

This clonotype showed up just a few times. The chain employs TRBV27 and TRBJ2-5; 7 bases align to TRBD2. CDR3 length equals 15 residues. Germline V gives CDR1 MNHEY, CDR2 SMNVEV (reference sequence). V was clipped by 5 bases and J by 5 bases; unmatched bases: 11. For the CDR3, the DNA is TGTGCCAGCAGTACCTATGGGGGGGATTTGGAGACCCAGTACTTC. It is translated as CASSTYGGDLETQYF.

J is TRBJ2-5 and V is TRBV6-2 or TRBV6-3; tentative D call: TRBD1 (5 bases). Trimming removed 6 bases from V and 2 bases from J, with 10 bases in between. This CDR3 has 13 residues. Per the germline V gene, CDR1 is MNHEY and CDR2 is SVGEGT. In DNA form, the CDR3 reads TGTGCCAGCAGCAGGGATTTTCAAGAGACCCAGTACTTC. Its protein is CASSRDFQETQYF.

The chain has TRBV4-1 and TRBJ2-6; the D is unclear. The CDR3 loop spans 17 amino acids. CDR1 is MGHRA, CDR2 YSYEKL, per germline. Trimming pared 2 bases from V and 1 base from J, leaving 12 bases between. The CDR3 nucleotides are TGCGCCAGCAGCCAAAGCCAGGTAGTTTCTGGGGCCAACGTCCTGACTTTC. Encoded protein: CASSQSQVVSGANVLTF.

Comments on this clonotype: An end of the junction does not agree with germline; a read error may underlie this. The chain couples TRBV2 to TRBJ2-2; D call uncertain. Germline V gene lookup returns CDR1 SNHLY and CDR2 FYNNEI. There are 13 residues in the CDR3. The CDR3 DNA reads as TGTGCCGGCAGTGGCGGGAACACCGGGGAGCTGTTTTTT. This gives the protein CAGSGGNTGELFF.

CDR3 sequence: CSVEVVADNEQFF. The CDR3, as DNA: TGCAGCGTTGAAGTGGTGGCGGACAATGAGCAGTTCTTC. This chain links TRBV29-1 with TRBJ2-1; D uncertain. Per the germline V gene, CDR1 is SQVTM and CDR2 is ANQGSEA. The CDR3 contains 13 residues. V lost 1 base to trimming and J lost 5 bases, with 9 bases between them.

This clonotype was observed at least ten times. Here the CDR3 reads CASSLLGMGADTQYF. In DNA form, the CDR3 reads TGTGCCAGCAGCTTGTTGGGGATGGGGGCAGATACGCAGTATTTT. The V gene is TRBV5-6, the J gene TRBJ2-3; either TRBD1 or TRBD2 may supply D (5 bases each). Germline V gives CDR1 SGHDT, CDR2 YYEEEE. The V end lost 1 base, the J end lost 4 bases, and 13 bases lay between the germline ends. This CDR3 has 15 residues.

This clonotype was seen repeatedly, ten times or more. The chain joins TRBV7-9 to TRBJ1-2; no firm D call. Germline V CDR1 and CDR2: SEHNR, FQNEAQ (reference sequence). This CDR3 is built from 15 residues. V was shortened by 7 bases and J by 4 bases, with 19 bases between the two germline ends. The CDR3 region has the DNA TGTGCCAGCACCAACCGGGGAGGGCAGCGCTATGGCTACACCTTC. This codes for CASTNRGGQRYGYTF.

This clonotype was seen many times. The V and J genes are TRBV7-2 and TRBJ2-4; no definite D call. The CDR3 is made up of 17 amino acids. V lost 5 bases to trimming and J lost 0 bases, with 17 bases between them. Germline values: CDR1 SGHTA, CDR2 FQGNSA. CDR3 in DNA: TGTGCCAGCAGCACTGACCCCTTCCAAGTAGCCAAAAACATTCAGTACTTC. The encoded protein is CASSTDPFQVAKNIQYF. The whole variable domain, filled in from reference TRBV7-2 and TRBJ2-4, reads GAGVSQSPSNKVTEKGKDVELRCDPISGHTALYWYRQSLGQGLEFLIYFQGNSAPDKSGLPSDRFSAERTGGSVSTLTIQRTQQEDSAVYLCASSTDPFQVAKNIQYFGAGTRLSVL.

In the case of this clonotype: A single base separates this from a much larger clone, so it may be a read error. The DNA of the CDR3 is TGTGCCAGCAGTTTATGGACTGAAGGCGAGCAGTACTTC. Translated: CASSLWTEGEQYF. The V call is TRBV27, the J call TRBJ2-7; D is possibly TRBD2 (5 bases). Germline lookup yields CDR1 MNHEY and CDR2 SMNVEV (reference sequence). This CDR3 contains 13 residues. V gave up 1 base and J gave up 6 bases, with 10 bases separating them.

The sample holds many counts of this clonotype. The genes are TRBV12-3 or TRBV12-4 and TRBJ2-7; D remains unclear. V dropped 6 bases and J dropped 7 bases, with 13 bases sitting between them. CDR3 length: 12 residues. CDR3 coding DNA: TGTGCCAGCAGGTCGGGCCTACGGGAGCAGTACTTC. It encodes CASRSGLREQYF.

This clonotype has just a few counts. The chain has TRBV11-1 and TRBJ2-1; 10 bases are shared with TRBD2. CDR1 SGHAT and CDR2 FQDESV come from the germline V gene (reference sequence). J was trimmed by 2 bases and V by 2 bases; bases with no gene match: 6. The CDR3 is 17 amino acids. The CDR3, as DNA: TGTGCCAGCAGCTTAACTAGCGGGGCTATCCCCTACAATGAGCAGTTCTTC. Amino acid sequence: CASSLTSGAIPYNEQFF.

CDR3 amino acids: CASSYPGTGSLTGSNEQFF. The DNA for the CDR3 is TGTGCCAGCAGTTACCCCGGGACAGGGTCCTTGACGGGGTCCAATGAGCAGTTCTTC. The chain couples TRBV28 to TRBJ2-1; the match to TRBD1 covers 9 bases. J lost 6 bases, V lost 4 bases, and 19 bases had no gene match. This CDR3 region has 19 residues. Germline loops: CDR1 MDHEN, CDR2 SYDVKM.

This clonotype was found many times. The rearrangement links TRBV30 to TRBJ2-2; 8 bases map to TRBD1. The V segment lost 4 bases and the J segment 0 bases; nucleotides outside the gene matches: 4. Per the germline V gene, CDR1 is GTSNPN and CDR2 is SVGIG (reference sequence). CDR3 length: 15 residues. As DNA, the CDR3 is TGTGCCTGGACGGGACAGGTAGCGAACACCGGGGAGCTGTTTTTT. The encoded protein is CAWTGQVANTGELFF.

This clonotype was observed at least ten times. The chain has TRBV30 and TRBJ1-1; no clear D. Germline V CDR1 and CDR2: GTSNPN, SVGIG (reference sequence). V lost 3 bases and J 0 bases, leaving 8 bases between the germline ends. The CDR3 covers 13 residues. The CDR3 is CAWRSFMNTEAFF. DNA of the CDR3: TGTGCCTGGAGGAGCTTCATGAACACTGAAGCTTTCTTT.

This clonotype was observed many times. The rearrangement links TRBV2 to TRBJ2-7; D is possibly TRBD1 (6 bases). Germline V CDR1 and CDR2: SNHLY, FYNNEI. This CDR3 has 14 residues. Trimming removed 6 bases from V and 2 bases from J, with 14 bases in between. CDR3 sequence: CASSLPGVAYEQYF. The CDR3 region has the DNA TGTGCCAGCAGCCTTCCAGGGGTGGCCTACGAGCAGTACTTC.

This chain joins TRBV27 and TRBJ2-1, with D possibly matching TRBD1 (6 bases). CDR3 length: 19 residues. Trimming shortened V by 0 bases and J by 9 bases, and 27 bases separated the two germline ends. Germline CDR1 and CDR2: MNHEY and SMNVEV (reference sequence). CDR3 nucleotides: TGTGCCAGCAGTTTATCGCCAGGGGCTTACGTAACCATAGGGGGTGAGCAGTTCTTC. This codes for CASSLSPGAYVTIGGEQFF.

This clonotype was seen at least ten times. The chain employs TRBV11-1 and TRBJ2-7; D unresolved. CDR1 and CDR2 (germline): SGHAT, FQDESV (reference sequence). CDR3 length equals 13 residues. Trimming left V 1 base short and J 2 bases short, with 6 bases between. This chain's CDR3 is CASSLGIAYEQYF. CDR3 DNA: TGTGCCAGCAGCTTAGGCATTGCCTACGAGCAGTACTTC.